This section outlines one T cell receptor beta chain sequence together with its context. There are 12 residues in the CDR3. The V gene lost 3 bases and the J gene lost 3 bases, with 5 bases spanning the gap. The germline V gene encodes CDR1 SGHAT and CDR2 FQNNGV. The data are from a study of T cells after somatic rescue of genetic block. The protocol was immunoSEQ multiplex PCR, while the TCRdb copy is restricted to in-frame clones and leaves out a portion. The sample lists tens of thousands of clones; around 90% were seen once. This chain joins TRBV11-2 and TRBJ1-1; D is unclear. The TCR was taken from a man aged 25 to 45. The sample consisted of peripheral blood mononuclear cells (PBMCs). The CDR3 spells CASSFHHTEAFF. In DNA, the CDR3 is TGTGCCAGCAGCTTTCATCACACTGAAGCTTTCTTT. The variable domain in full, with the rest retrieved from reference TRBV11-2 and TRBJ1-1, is EAGVAQSPRYKIIEKRQSVAFWCNPISGHATLYWYQQILGQGPKLLIQFQNNGVVDDSQLPKDRFSAERLKGVDSTLKIQPAKLEDSAVYLCASSFHHTEAFFGQGTRLTVV.